This T cell receptor beta chain was observed in a study of tumor and adjacent non-tumor tissue in lung cancer. On this clonotype: The junction differs from germline at one of its ends, possibly a read error.

This sample's RNA came from whole unsorted tissue. The library came from three nested PCR rounds adapted from ARM-PCR protocols. TCRdb called the multiplex PCR reads again in MiXCR, with one record for every CDR3 protein. The repertoire has about 93,000 distinct CDR3 sequences, about 67% of them found once; the top ten carry approximately 16%. This receptor was identified in a man aged 55 to 70 with non-small cell lung cancer. Material for sequencing was lung tumor tissue.

The DNA of the CDR3 is TGTGCCAGCACTGAATCCTTAGACAGCACCCACGAGCAGTACTTT. Translated, it gives CASTESLDSTHEQYF. The chain carries TRBV6-1 and TRBJ2-7, with D maybe TRBD1 (5 bases). The germline V gene has CDR1 MNHNS and CDR2 SASEGT. The CDR3 totals 15 residues.